The 14 T cell receptor beta chains listed next were all sequenced from one sample in a study of blood T cell repertoires in COVID-19. Assay: immunoSEQ multiplex PCR; the TCRdb copy retains only in-frame clones and omits some. The table records more than 200,000 clones, less than 85% of them present only once. Sequenced input: peripheral blood. The receptors originated from a woman between 65 and 79 years old with active or convalescent COVID-19.

The rearrangement uses TRBV30 and TRBJ2-1; TRBD2 matches at 8 bases. The J segment lost 6 bases and the V segment lost 3 bases, leaving 10 bases of the junction unmatched. The CDR3 has 15 residues. Germline loops: CDR1 GTSNPN, CDR2 SVGIG (reference sequence). CDR3 bases: TGTGCCTGGAGCCGTGCCGCGGGGGGTCCCAATGAGCAGTTCTTC. This codes for CAWSRAAGGPNEQFF.

This chain links TRBV6-5 with TRBJ1-2, with D perhaps matching TRBD1 (6 bases). Germline assignment: CDR1 MNHEY and CDR2 SVGAGI. Trimming removed 2 bases at V and 0 bases at J, with 7 bases between. The length of the CDR3 is 14 residues. The CDR3 DNA follows: TGTGCCAGCAGTTACGGACAGCCTAACTATGGCTACACCTTC. It is translated as CASSYGQPNYGYTF.

This chain uses TRBV7-6 with TRBJ2-2; TRBD2 is a possible D gene (6 bases). V lost 5 bases, J lost 5 bases, and 24 bases lay in between. This CDR3 has 18 amino acids. Germline CDR1 SGHVS, CDR2 FNYEAQ. The CDR3 here is CASSPSAGRGSGTGELFF. CDR3 bases: TGTGCCAGCAGCCCTTCCGCGGGAAGAGGCTCGGGAACCGGGGAGCTGTTTTTT.

The V gene is TRBV7-2, the J gene TRBJ2-7, with 7 nucleotides matching TRBD2. There are 14 residues in the CDR3. Germline trimming cut 5 bases from V and 8 bases from J; bases unmatched to any gene: 12. Germline values: CDR1 SGHTA, CDR2 FQGNSA. CDR3 nucleotide sequence: TGTGCCAGCAGCCCTGGACTAGTATCCTCTAAGCAGTACTTC. Amino acids: CASSPGLVSSKQYF.

This chain connects TRBV15 to TRBJ2-7; 9 bases line up with TRBD1. Germline V CDR1 and CDR2: LNHNV, YYDKDF (reference sequence). The trim removed 3 bases at V and 2 bases at J, leaving 2 bases unmatched. The CDR3 is 14 amino acids. The CDR3 loop is CATSRGQGAYEQYF. The DNA of the CDR3 is TGTGCCACCAGCAGGGGACAGGGTGCCTACGAGCAGTACTTC.

This chain uses TRBV9 with TRBJ2-3; D not resolved. Germline V CDR1 and CDR2: SGDLS, YYNGEE. Trimming removed 0 bases at V and 2 bases at J, with 7 bases between. The CDR3 loop spans 14 amino acids. CDR3 bases: TGTGCCAGCAGCGTAGTGTCCCACACAGATACGCAGTATTTT. Translating gives CASSVVSHTDTQYF.

This clone was picked up one time. This chain uses TRBV6-5 with TRBJ1-4; D unclear. This CDR3 spans 15 amino acids. Deletions cut 5 bases from V and 0 bases from J, with 10 bases between. The germline CDR1 and CDR2 sequences are MNHEY and SVGAGI. The CDR3 loop is CASSRFRATNEKLFF. As DNA, the CDR3 is TGTGCCAGCAGTAGATTCCGGGCAACTAATGAAAAACTGTTTTTT.

This clone was seen just once. The V gene is TRBV5-8, the J gene TRBJ2-1, with a weak D call TRBD1 (5 bases). The length of the CDR3 is 16 residues. Germline CDR1 and CDR2: SGHTS and YDEGEE. V was clipped by 3 bases and J by 10 bases, with 23 bases between them. The chain's CDR3 is CASSSFPANLPGEQFF. For the CDR3, the DNA is TGTGCCAGCAGCTCCTTCCCAGCGAACCTCCCAGGGGAGCAGTTCTTC.

This chain joins TRBV7-9 and TRBJ1-5; no definite D call. The CDR3 runs to 14 residues. CDR1 SEHNR and CDR2 FQNEAQ come from the germline V gene (reference sequence). V gave up 5 bases and J gave up 0 bases, with 8 bases separating them. CDR3 DNA: TGTGCCAGCAGCCCCACAGTTAGCAATCAGCCCCAGCATTTT. Its protein product is CASSPTVSNQPQHF.

The J gene is TRBJ1-5, the V gene TRBV5-1, with a possible D match to TRBD1 (5 bases). CDR1 and CDR2 (germline): SGHRS, YFSETQ. V was cut by 1 base and J by 10 bases, with 12 bases left in between. The CDR3 consists of 13 residues. CDR3 bases: TGCGCCAGCAGCTTGAAAGGGGTAGGACCCCAGCATTTT. It is translated as CASSLKGVGPQHF. The full variable domain, its missing parts supplied by reference TRBV5-1 and TRBJ1-5, is KAGVTQTPRYLIKTRGQQVTLSCSPISGHRSVSWYQQTPGQGLQFLFEYFSETQRNKGNFPGRFSGRQFSNSRSEMNVSTLELGDSALYLCASSLKGVGPQHFGDGTRLSIL.

The chain recombines TRBV11-2 with TRBJ1-4; D is perhaps TRBD1 (5 bases). The germline CDR1 and CDR2 sequences are SGHAT and FQNNGV. The CDR3 runs to 15 residues. Trimming shortened V by 1 base and J by 12 bases, and 18 bases separated the two germline ends. For the CDR3, the DNA is TGTGCCAGCAGCTTAGGAGATGGGGCCGGTGGTGAACTGTTTTTT. It yields the protein CASSLGDGAGGELFF.

The rearrangement joins TRBV4-1 to TRBJ2-1, with TRBD2 matching 10 bases. V lost 2 bases and J lost 6; bases outside the gene matches: 10. CDR3 length equals 17 residues. The germline V gene has CDR1 MGHRA and CDR2 YSYEKL. The DNA for the CDR3 is TGCGCCAGCAGCCAAATAACAAGCGGGAGGGCCCCCAATGAGCAGTTCTTC. Amino acids: CASSQITSGRAPNEQFF.

V gene TRBV5-1 combines with J gene TRBJ2-1; 7 positions agree with TRBD1. Trimming at V came to 0 bases and at J to 5 bases, leaving 8 bases not matched to a gene. Germline V gene data show CDR1 as SGHRS and CDR2 as YFSETQ. The length of the CDR3 is 16 residues. CDR3 bases: TGCGCCAGCAGCTTGGTTCGGACAGGTCCAGACAATGAGCAGTTCTTC. This sequence encodes CASSLVRTGPDNEQFF.

The rearrangement joins TRBV6-5 to TRBJ1-3; 7 nucleotides line up with TRBD1. With V trimmed by 6 bases and J by 0 bases, 5 bases remained unmatched. The CDR3 extends over 15 amino acids. Germline values: CDR1 MNHEY, CDR2 SVGAGI. The CDR3 region has the DNA TGTGCCAGCAGGAGAGGGGGCCACTCTGGAAACACCATATATTTT. This encodes CASRRGGHSGNTIYF.